Following are 15 T cell receptor beta chains from one sample sequenced in a study of control samples from healthy donors and cancer patients. Clones were read by immunoSEQ multiplex PCR, and TCRdb kept only the in-frame ones, dropping some. The sample lists some 100,000 clones, about 88% occurring once. Sequenced input: blood. All receptors derive from a woman aged 45-60 years in good health.

This rearrangement joins TRBV6-5 to TRBJ2-2, with D hard to call. The germline gives CDR1 MNHEY, CDR2 SVGAGI. The V end was cut by 4 bases, the J end by 0 bases, with 6 bases between. The CDR3 loop spans 14 amino acids. Here the CDR3 reads CASSSQSNTGELFF. The CDR3 bases are TGTGCCAGCAGTTCCCAGTCGAACACCGGGGAGCTGTTTTTT.

This clone was recorded once. The chain combines TRBV15 with TRBJ2-7; D is possibly TRBD1 (5 bases). Germline lookup yields CDR1 LNHNV and CDR2 YYDKDF (reference sequence). The CDR3 totals 14 residues. V lost 0 bases and J 5 bases, leaving 11 bases between the germline ends. Written as DNA, the CDR3 is TGTGCCACCAGCAGAGATTGGCAGGGCCACGAGCAGTACTTC. Amino acids: CATSRDWQGHEQYF.

This clone was found once. The chain couples TRBV4-2 to TRBJ1-1; 11 nucleotides align to TRBD1. Germline V gene data show CDR1 as LGHNA and CDR2 as YNFKEQ. Losses at the gene ends were 1 base for V and 0 bases for J; bases not matched to a gene: 10. The CDR3 covers 19 residues. The CDR3 sequence is CASSQGVRTGGIVNTEAFF. The CDR3 nucleotides read TGTGCCAGCAGCCAAGGGGTCAGGACAGGGGGCATAGTGAACACTGAAGCTTTCTTT.

This chain connects TRBV4-2 to TRBJ1-1; the D is unclear. CDR1 and CDR2 from the germline V gene are LGHNA and YNFKEQ. The ends were cut back, 0 bases at V and 4 bases at J, with 6 bases in the middle. CDR3 length: 13 amino acids. Written as DNA, the CDR3 is TGTGCCAGCAGCCAAGAGGAACCCACTGAAGCTTTCTTT. This sequence encodes CASSQEEPTEAFF.

This clone was seen a few times. The V call is TRBV9, the J call TRBJ2-1; D unresolved. CDR1 and CDR2 from the germline V gene are SGDLS and YYNGEE. CDR3 length: 15 amino acids. V shed 2 bases and J shed 2 bases, with 11 bases lying between them. The CDR3 here is CASSVERWAYNEQFF. The CDR3 region has the DNA TGTGCCAGCAGCGTCGAACGCTGGGCCTACAATGAGCAGTTCTTC.

The V call is TRBV2, the J call TRBJ2-1; 16 bases agree with TRBD2. Germline loops: CDR1 SNHLY, CDR2 FYNNEI. The CDR3 length is 15 residues. V was clipped by 7 bases and J by 15 bases; unmatched bases: 12. For the CDR3, the DNA is TGTGCCAGCAACTCCCTGGGACTAGCGGGGGGGTTGTCGTTCTTC. Translation gives CASNSLGLAGGLSFF.

The chain joins TRBV19 to TRBJ1-5; D remains unclear. Germline CDR1 is LNHDA and CDR2 is SQIVND (reference sequence). V was shortened by 2 bases and J by 2 bases, with 4 bases between the two germline ends. This CDR3 region has 13 residues. This CDR3 reads CASSINRNQPQHF. The CDR3 DNA reads as TGTGCCAGTAGTATAAACCGCAATCAGCCCCAGCATTTT.

This clone was seen more than once but under ten times. This sequence joins TRBV19 and TRBJ1-6; D call uncertain. The CDR3 is 15 amino acids. The germline CDR1 and CDR2 sequences are LNHDA and SQIVND (reference sequence). V was clipped by 5 bases and J by 7 bases, with 15 bases between them. The CDR3 coding sequence is TGTGCCAGTAGTCCGCCAGGACCAACCAATTCACCCCTCCACTTT. Its translation is CASSPPGPTNSPLHF.

The rearrangement joins TRBV25-1 to TRBJ1-1, with D possibly matching TRBD1 (5 bases). The CDR3 spans 13 residues. V lost 7 bases to trimming and J lost 1 base, with 10 bases between them. Germline CDR1 reads MGHDK; CDR2 reads SYGVNS. The CDR3 sequence is CASIPQGNTEAFF. The CDR3 coding sequence is TGTGCCAGCATCCCCCAGGGGAACACTGAAGCTTTCTTT.

The CDR3 DNA follows: TGTGCCAGCAGTGAAATTGGGGCTCAGGGGGCAGTAAGTCGAGCTTTCTTT. Its translation: CASSEIGAQGAVSRAFF. This chain uses TRBV2 with TRBJ1-1; 8 bases map to TRBD1. Trimming took 2 bases from V and 10 from J; bases not matched to a gene: 18. The CDR3 totals 17 residues. Germline assignment: CDR1 SNHLY and CDR2 FYNNEI.

The chain carries TRBV25-1 and TRBJ1-5; tentative D call: TRBD1 (5 bases). Germline CDR1 and CDR2: MGHDK and SYGVNS. V shed 5 bases and J shed 9 bases, with 14 bases lying between them. The CDR3 runs to 13 residues. CDR3 in amino acids: CASSNTGRGPQHF. The CDR3 nucleotides are TGTGCCAGCAGTAATACAGGCCGAGGGCCCCAGCATTTT.

The chain links TRBV5-1 to TRBJ1-2; perhaps TRBD1 as D (6 bases). Trimming took 3 bases from V and 3 from J, leaving 15 bases between them. The CDR3 contains 15 residues. Germline V gene data show CDR1 as SGHRS and CDR2 as YFSETQ. CDR3 sequence: CASSWDDRYYYGYTF. The DNA for the CDR3 is TGCGCCAGCAGCTGGGACGACAGGTACTACTATGGCTACACCTTC. Drawing the rest from reference TRBV5-1 and TRBJ1-2, the complete variable domain is KAGVTQTPRYLIKTRGQQVTLSCSPISGHRSVSWYQQTPGQGLQFLFEYFSETQRNKGNFPGRFSGRQFSNSRSEMNVSTLELGDSALYLCASSWDDRYYYGYTFGSGTRLTVV.

The chain has TRBV2 and TRBJ2-7; D may correspond to TRBD1 or TRBD2 (6 bases each). Germline-derived CDR1 and CDR2 are SNHLY and FYNNEI. The CDR3 covers 19 residues. V was trimmed by 1 base and J by 1 base, leaving 23 bases between them. This CDR3 is CASSEGEAGATWGSYEQYF. Here the CDR3 DNA reads TGTGCCAGCAGTGAAGGGGAGGCAGGGGCTACCTGGGGATCCTACGAGCAGTACTTC.

V is TRBV6-2 or TRBV6-3 and J is TRBJ1-5; D perhaps matches TRBD1 (5 bases). Germline lookup yields CDR1 MNHEY and CDR2 SVGEGT. With 5 bases removed from V and 5 bases from J, the gap between germline ends came to 16 bases. This CDR3 region has 15 residues. The CDR3 loop is CASSAIRDGDQPQHF. CDR3 nucleotides: TGTGCCAGCAGTGCGATCCGGGACGGGGATCAGCCCCAGCATTTT.

The rearrangement links TRBV19 to TRBJ1-2; 7 bases align to TRBD1. The CDR3 sequence is 16 residues long. Germline values: CDR1 LNHDA, CDR2 SQIVND (reference sequence). Trimming cost V 10 bases and J 8 bases; bases outside gene matches: 22. The CDR3 coding sequence is TGTGCCACGGGGGGGAGTTTCCGAGACAGGGCGACAGGCTACACCTTC. As protein: CATGGSFRDRATGYTF.